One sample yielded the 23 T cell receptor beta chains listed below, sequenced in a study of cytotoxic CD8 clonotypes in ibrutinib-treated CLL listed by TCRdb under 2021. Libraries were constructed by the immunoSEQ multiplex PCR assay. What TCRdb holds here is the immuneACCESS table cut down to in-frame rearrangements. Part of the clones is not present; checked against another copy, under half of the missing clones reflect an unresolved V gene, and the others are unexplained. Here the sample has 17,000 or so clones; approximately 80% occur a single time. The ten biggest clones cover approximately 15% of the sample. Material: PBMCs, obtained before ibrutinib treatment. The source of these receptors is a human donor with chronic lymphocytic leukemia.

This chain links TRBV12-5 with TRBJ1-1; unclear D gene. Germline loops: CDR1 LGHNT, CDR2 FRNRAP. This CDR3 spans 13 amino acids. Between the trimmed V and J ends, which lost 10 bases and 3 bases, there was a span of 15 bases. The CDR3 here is CATARSGDTEAFF. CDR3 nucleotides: TGTGCTACGGCCCGTTCTGGGGACACTGAAGCTTTCTTT.

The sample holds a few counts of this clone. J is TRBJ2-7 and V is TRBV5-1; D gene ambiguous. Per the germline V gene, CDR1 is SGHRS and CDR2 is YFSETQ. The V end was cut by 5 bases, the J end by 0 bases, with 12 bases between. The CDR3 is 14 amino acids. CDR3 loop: CASSEAAASYEQYF. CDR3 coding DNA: TGCGCCAGCAGTGAGGCGGCCGCCTCCTACGAGCAGTACTTC.

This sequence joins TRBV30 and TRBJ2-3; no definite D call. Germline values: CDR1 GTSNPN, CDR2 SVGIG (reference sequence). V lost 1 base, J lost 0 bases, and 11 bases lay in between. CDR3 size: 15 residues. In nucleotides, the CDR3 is TGTGCCTGGAGTGGGGGTGGAGCTAGCACAGATACGCAGTATTTT. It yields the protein CAWSGGGASTDTQYF.

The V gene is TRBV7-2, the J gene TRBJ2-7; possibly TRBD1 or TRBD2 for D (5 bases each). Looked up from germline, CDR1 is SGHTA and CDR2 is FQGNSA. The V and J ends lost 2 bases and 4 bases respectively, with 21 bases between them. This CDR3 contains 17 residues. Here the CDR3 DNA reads TGTGCCAGCAGCTTATGGGGTGGGGCAGGCGGACTTTACGAGCAGTACTTC. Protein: CASSLWGGAGGLYEQYF.

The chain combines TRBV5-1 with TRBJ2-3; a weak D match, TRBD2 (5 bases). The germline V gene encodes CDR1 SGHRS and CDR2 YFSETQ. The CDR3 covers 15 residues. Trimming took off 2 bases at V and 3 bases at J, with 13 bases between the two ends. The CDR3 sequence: CASSFASGDTDTQYF. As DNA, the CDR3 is TGCGCCAGCAGCTTTGCGAGCGGAGATACAGATACGCAGTATTTT.

In DNA, the CDR3 is TGTGCCACGGGACAGGGAAAGAGGGAGACCCAGTACTTC. Translation: CATGQGKRETQYF. The rearrangement links TRBV28 to TRBJ2-5, with 9 positions matching TRBD1. This CDR3 has 13 residues. J was trimmed by 5 bases and V by 10 bases; bases with no gene match: 8. Per germline, CDR1 MDHEN and CDR2 SYDVKM.

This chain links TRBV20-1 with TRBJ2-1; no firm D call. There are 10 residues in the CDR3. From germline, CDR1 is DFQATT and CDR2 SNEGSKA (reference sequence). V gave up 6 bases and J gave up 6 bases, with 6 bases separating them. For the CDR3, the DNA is TGCAGTGCCGACCTCAATGAGCAGTTCTTC. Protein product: CSADLNEQFF.

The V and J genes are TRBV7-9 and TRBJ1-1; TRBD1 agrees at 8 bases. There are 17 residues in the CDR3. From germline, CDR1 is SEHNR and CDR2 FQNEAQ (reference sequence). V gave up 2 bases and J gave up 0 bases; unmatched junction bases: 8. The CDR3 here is CASSLSGQGDLNTEAFF. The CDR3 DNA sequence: TGTGCCAGCAGCTTATCAGGACAGGGAGACCTGAACACTGAAGCTTTCTTT.

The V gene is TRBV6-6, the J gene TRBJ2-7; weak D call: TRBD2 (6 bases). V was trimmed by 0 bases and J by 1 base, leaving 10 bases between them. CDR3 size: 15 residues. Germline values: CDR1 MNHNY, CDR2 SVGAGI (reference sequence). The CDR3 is CASSYSVAASYEQYF. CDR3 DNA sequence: TGTGCCAGCAGTTACTCGGTAGCGGCATCCTACGAGCAGTACTTC.

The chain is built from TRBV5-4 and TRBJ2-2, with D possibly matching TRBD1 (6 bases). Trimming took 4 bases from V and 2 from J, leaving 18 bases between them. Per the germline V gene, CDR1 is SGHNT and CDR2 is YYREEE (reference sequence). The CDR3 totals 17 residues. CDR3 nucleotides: TGTGCCAGCAGCCAGGGGAGAAGGCCGCTTAACACCGGGGAGCTGTTTTTT. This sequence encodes CASSQGRRPLNTGELFF.

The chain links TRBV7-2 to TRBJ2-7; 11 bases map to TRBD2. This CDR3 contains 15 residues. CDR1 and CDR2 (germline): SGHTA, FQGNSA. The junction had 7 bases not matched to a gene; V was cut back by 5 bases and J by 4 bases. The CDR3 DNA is TGTGCCAGCAGCCTGACGACTAGCGGGATTTACGAGCAGTACTTC. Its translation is CASSLTTSGIYEQYF.

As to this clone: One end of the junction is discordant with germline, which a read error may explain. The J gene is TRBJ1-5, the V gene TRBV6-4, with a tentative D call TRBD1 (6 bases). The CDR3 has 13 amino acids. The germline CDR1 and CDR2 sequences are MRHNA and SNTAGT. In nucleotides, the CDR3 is TGTGCCCGCAGCAGGGGAAGCAATCAGCCCCAGCATTTT. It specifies CARSRGSNQPQHF.

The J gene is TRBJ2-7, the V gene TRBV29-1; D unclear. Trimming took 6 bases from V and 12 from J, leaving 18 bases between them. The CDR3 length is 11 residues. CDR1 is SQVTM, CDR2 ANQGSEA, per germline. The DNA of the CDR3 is TGCAGCGTCAGGACCCGGGCGGAGTGGTACTTC. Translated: CSVRTRAEWYF.

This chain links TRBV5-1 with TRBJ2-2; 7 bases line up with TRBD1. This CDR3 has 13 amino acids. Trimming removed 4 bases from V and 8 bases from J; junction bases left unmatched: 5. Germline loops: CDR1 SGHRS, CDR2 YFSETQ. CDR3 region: CASSNEGAGELFF. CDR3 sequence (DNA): TGCGCCAGCAGCAACGAGGGGGCTGGGGAGCTGTTTTTT. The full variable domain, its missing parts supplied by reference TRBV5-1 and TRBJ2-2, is KAGVTQTPRYLIKTRGQQVTLSCSPISGHRSVSWYQQTPGQGLQFLFEYFSETQRNKGNFPGRFSGRQFSNSRSEMNVSTLELGDSALYLCASSNEGAGELFFGEGSRLTVL.

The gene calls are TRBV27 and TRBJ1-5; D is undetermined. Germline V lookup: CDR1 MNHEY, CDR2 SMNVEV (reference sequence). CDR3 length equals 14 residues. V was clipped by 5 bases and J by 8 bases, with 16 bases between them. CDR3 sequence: CASSRSREAEPQHF. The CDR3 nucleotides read TGTGCCAGCAGTAGAAGTAGGGAGGCCGAGCCCCAGCATTTT.

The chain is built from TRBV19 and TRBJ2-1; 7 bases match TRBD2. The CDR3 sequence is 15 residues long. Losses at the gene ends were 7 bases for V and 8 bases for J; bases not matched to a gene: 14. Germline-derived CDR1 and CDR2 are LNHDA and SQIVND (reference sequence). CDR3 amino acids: CASTYSTSGGDEQFF. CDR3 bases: TGTGCCAGTACGTATTCGACTAGTGGGGGGGATGAGCAGTTCTTC.

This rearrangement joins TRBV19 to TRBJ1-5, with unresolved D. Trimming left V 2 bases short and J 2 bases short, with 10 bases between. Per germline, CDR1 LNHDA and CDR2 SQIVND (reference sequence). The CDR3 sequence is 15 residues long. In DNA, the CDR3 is TGTGCCAGTAGTATAATACGGGATGGCAATCAGCCCCAGCATTTT. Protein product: CASSIIRDGNQPQHF.

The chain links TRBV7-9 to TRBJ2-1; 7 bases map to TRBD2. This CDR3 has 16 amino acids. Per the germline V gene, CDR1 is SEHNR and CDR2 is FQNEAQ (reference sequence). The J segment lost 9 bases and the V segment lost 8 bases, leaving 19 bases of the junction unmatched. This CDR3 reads CASFQRGDAGSGEQFF. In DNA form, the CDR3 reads TGTGCCAGCTTTCAACGGGGGGATGCGGGTTCGGGTGAGCAGTTCTTC.

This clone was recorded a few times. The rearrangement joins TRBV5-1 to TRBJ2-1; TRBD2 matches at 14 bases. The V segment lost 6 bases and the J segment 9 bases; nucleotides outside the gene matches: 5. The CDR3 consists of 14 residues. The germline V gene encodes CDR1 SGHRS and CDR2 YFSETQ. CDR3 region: CASTPGTSGSEQFF. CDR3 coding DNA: TGCGCCAGCACCCCGGGGACTAGCGGGAGTGAGCAGTTCTTC.

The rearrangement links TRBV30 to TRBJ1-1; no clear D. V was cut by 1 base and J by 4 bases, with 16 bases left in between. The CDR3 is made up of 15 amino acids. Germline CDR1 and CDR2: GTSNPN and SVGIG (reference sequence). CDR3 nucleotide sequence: TGTGCCTGGAGTGCCGCCCATGTAATAGTCACTGAAGCTTTCTTT. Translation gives CAWSAAHVIVTEAFF.

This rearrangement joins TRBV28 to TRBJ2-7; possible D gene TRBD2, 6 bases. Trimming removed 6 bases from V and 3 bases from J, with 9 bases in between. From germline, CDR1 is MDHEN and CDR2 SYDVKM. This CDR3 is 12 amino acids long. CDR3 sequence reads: CASSRGFYEQYF. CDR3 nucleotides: TGTGCCAGCAGCCGGGGGTTCTACGAGCAGTACTTC.

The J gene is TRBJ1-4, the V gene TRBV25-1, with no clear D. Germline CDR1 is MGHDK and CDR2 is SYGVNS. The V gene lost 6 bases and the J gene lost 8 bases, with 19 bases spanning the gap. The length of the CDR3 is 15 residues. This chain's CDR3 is CASSKTVGGSEKLFF. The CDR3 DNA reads TGTGCCAGCAGCAAGACGGTGGGCGGTAGCGAAAAACTGTTTTTT. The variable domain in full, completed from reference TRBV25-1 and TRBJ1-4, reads EADIYQTPRYLVIGTGKKITLECSQTMGHDKMYWYQQDPGMELHLIHYSYGVNSTEKGDLSSESTVSRIRTEHFPLTLESARPSHTSQYLCASSKTVGGSEKLFFGSGTQLSVL.

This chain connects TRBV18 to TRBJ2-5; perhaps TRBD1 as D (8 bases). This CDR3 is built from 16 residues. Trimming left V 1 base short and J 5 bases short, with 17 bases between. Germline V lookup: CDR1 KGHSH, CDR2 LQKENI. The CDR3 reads CASSPLDRGGMETQYF. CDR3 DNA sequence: TGTGCCAGCTCACCACTCGACAGGGGAGGGATGGAGACCCAGTACTTC.